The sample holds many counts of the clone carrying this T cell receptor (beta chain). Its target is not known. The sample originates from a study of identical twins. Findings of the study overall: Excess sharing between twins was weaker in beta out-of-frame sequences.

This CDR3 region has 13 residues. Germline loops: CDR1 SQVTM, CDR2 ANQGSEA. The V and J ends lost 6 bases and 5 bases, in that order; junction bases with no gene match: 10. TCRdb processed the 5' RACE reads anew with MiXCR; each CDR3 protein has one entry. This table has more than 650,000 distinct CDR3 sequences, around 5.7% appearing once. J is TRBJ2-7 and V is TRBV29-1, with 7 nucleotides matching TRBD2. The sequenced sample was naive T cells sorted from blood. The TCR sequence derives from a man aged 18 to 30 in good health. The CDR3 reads CSVLGEGTHEQYF. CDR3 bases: TGCAGCGTCTTGGGGGAGGGGACCCACGAGCAGTACTTC.